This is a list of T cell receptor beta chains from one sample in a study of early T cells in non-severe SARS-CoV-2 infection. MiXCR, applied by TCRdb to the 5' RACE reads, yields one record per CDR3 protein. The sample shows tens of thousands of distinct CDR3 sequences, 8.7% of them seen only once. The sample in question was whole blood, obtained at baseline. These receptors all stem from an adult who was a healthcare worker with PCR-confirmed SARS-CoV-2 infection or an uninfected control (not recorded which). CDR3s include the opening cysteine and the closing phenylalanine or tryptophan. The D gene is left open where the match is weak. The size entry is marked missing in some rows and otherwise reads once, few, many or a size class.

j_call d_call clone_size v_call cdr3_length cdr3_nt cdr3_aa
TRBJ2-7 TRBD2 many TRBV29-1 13 TGCAGCGTGATAGCGGGGGGGCCCTACGAGCAGTACTTC CSVIAGGPYEQYF
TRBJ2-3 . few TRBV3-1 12 TGTGCCAGCAGCCCCCGGGGGCGTACGCAGTATTTT CASSPRGRTQYF
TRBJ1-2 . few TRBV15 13 TGTGCCACCAGCAGAGGGGCAGCCTATGGCTACACCTTC CATSRGAAYGYTF
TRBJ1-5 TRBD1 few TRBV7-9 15 TGTGCCAGCAGCCTGACAGGGGGCGCGAGTCAGCCCCAGCATTTT CASSLTGGASQPQHF
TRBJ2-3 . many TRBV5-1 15 TGCGCCAGCAGCCCTAGGACCAGTAGCACAGATACGCAGTATTTT CASSPRTSSTDTQYF
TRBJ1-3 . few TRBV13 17 TGTGCCAGCAGCTCCCTGGGTCACGGCGGGGTTGGAAACACCATATATTTT CASSSLGHGGVGNTIYF
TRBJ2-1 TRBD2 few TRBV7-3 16 TGTGCCAGCAGCCCCGTAGCGGGGGGGGCCTACAATGAGCAGTTCTTC CASSPVAGGAYNEQFF
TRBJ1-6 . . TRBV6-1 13 TGTGCCAGCAGTCGTGTACGGGATTCACCCCTCCACTTT CASSRVRDSPLHF
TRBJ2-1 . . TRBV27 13 TGTGCCAGCAGTTTAGGTTCTAACAATGAGCAGTTCTTC CASSLGSNNEQFF
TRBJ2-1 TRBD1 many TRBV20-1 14 TGCAGTGTTGAGCAGGGGGCAAACTACAATGAGCAGTTCTTC CSVEQGANYNEQFF
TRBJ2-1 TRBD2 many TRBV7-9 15 TGTGCCAGCAGTCCTAGCGGGAGCGTCTACAATGAGCAGTTCTTC CASSPSGSVYNEQFF
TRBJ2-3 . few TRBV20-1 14 TGCAGTGCTGAGAAGGACAGTAGGACAGATACGCAGTATTTT CSAEKDSRTDTQYF
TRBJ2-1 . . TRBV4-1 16 TGCGCCAGCAGCCAAGAGGGGATCCTCTCCTACAATGAGCAGTTCTTC CASSQEGILSYNEQFF
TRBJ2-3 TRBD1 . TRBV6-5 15 TGTGCCAGCAGAGCGACAGGGAGCATCACAGATACGCAGTATTTT CASRATGSITDTQYF
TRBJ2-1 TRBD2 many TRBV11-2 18 TGTGCCAGCAGCTTAGATCTGCCAGGGACTAGCGGGAGAGTTGAGCAGTTCTTC CASSLDLPGTSGRVEQFF
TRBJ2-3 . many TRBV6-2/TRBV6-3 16 TGTGCCAGCAGTTGGAGTTCGGGGGGCCCCACAGATACGCAGTATTTT CASSWSSGGPTDTQYF
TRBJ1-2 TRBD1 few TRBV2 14 TGTGCCAGCAAGTCACAGGGGCCTAACTATGGCTACACCTTC CASKSQGPNYGYTF
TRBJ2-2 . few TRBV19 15 TGTGCCAGTAGTATAGACAGGGATAACACCGGGGAGCTGTTTTTT CASSIDRDNTGELFF
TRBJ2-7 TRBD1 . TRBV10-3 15 TGTGCCATCAGCTCCTCCGGGACAGGGGGGTACGAGCAGTACTTC CAISSSGTGGYEQYF
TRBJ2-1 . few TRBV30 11 TGTGCCTGGAGCCCGGGGAGGGAGCAGTTCTTC CAWSPGREQFF
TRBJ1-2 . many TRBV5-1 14 TGCGCCAGCAGCTTGAACCACGGAAACTATGGCTACACCTTC CASSLNHGNYGYTF
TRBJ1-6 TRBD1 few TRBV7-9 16 TGTGCCAGCAGCTTAAGCGGACAGGGACTCCATTCACCCCTCCACTTT CASSLSGQGLHSPLHF
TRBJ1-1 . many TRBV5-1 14 TGCGCCAGCAGCTTGGGGAGGGTTCGGACTGAAGCTTTCTTT CASSLGRVRTEAFF
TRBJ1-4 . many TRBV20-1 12 TGCAGTGCGCAGGGTTTGGTGGAAAAACTGTTTTTT CSAQGLVEKLFF
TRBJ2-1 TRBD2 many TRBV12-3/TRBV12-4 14 TGTGCCAGCAGCTCCGGACTAGCTACGGATGAGCAGTTCTTC CASSSGLATDEQFF
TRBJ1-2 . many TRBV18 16 TGTGCCAGCTCACCACGTGAAGGTCCCTTAGTGGATGGCTACACCTTC CASSPREGPLVDGYTF
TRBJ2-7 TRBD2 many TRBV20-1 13 TGCAGTGGCGTAGCGGGCAGCTCCTACGAGCAGTACTTC CSGVAGSSYEQYF
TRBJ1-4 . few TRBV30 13 TGTGCCTGGAGTGTGGTAATTAATGAAAAACTGTTTTTT CAWSVVINEKLFF
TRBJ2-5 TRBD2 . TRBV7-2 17 TGTGCCAGCAGCTTAGGGACTAGCGGGAGTCGGAGGGAGACCCAGTACTTC CASSLGTSGSRRETQYF